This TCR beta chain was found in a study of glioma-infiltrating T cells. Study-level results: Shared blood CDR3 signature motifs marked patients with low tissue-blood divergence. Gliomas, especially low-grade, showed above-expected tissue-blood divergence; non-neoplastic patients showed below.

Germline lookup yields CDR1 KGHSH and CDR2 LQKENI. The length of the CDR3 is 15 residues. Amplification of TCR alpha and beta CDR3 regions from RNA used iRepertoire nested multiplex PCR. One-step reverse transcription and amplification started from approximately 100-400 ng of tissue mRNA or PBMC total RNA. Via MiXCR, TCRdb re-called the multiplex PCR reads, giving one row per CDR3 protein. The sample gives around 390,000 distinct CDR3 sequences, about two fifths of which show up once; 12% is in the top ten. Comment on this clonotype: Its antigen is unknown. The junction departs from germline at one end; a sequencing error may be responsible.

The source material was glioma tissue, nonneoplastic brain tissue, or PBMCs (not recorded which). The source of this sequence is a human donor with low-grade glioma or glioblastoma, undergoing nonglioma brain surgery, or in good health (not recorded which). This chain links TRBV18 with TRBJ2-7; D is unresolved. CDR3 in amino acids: CASSPDGRVSYERYF. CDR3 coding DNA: TGTGCCAGCTCACCCGACGGACGGGTCTCCTACGAGCGGTACTTC.